This TCR beta chain was documented in a study of blood T cell repertoires in COVID-19. Study summary: Donors in the United States, Italy and Spain gave samples during acute or convalescent COVID-19.

Seattle patients were enrolled while actively infected and followed longitudinally. V lost 6 bases to trimming and J lost 5 bases; unmatched junction nucleotides: 8. Germline loops: CDR1 SGDLS, CDR2 YYNGEE. The CDR3 totals 15 residues. How the authors handled the data: Reference gene primer amplification yielded estimated nucleated cell counts. The method was immunoSEQ multiplex PCR; TCRdb's version includes in-frame clones alone and lacks a portion of them. V and J calls plus clone size are reproduced from that table; the DNA served to infer D and trimming. Here the sample spans 220,000 or so clones, more than 75% being singletons.

Specimen: peripheral blood. This TCR was sampled from an elderly woman with COVID-19, enrolled during active disease. J is TRBJ1-2 and V is TRBV9; 12 bases map to TRBD1. Here the CDR3 DNA reads TGTGCCAGCACCCGGGACAGGGGGCAGCTGTATGGCTACACCTTC. Translating it yields CASTRDRGQLYGYTF.